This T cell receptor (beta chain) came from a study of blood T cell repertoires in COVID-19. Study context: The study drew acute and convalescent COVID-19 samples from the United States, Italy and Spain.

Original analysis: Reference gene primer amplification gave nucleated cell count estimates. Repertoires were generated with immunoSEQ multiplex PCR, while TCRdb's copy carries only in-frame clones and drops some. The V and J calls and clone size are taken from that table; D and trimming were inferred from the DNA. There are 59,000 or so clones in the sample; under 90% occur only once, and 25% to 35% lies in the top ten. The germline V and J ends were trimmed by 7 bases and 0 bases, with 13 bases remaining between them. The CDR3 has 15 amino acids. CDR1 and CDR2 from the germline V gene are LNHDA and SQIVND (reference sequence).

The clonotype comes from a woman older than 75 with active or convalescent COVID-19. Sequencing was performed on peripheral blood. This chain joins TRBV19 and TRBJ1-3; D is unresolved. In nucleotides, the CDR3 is TGTGCCAGTACCGGGGAGTTGAGCTCTGGAAACACCATATATTTT. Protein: CASTGELSSGNTIYF.